This T cell receptor (beta chain) comes out of a study of blood T cell repertoires in COVID-19. Study background: Samples representing acute and convalescent COVID-19 were sourced from the United States, Italy and Spain. Nucleic acid was either cDNA or gDNA, and it came from T cells, B-cell-depleted T cells, or PBMCs.

Original handling: Nucleated cell number was recorded as an estimate derived from reference gene primer amplification. Produced via immunoSEQ multiplex PCR; TCRdb's table is partial and in-frame only. V, J and clone size were drawn from that table, and D and trimming were deduced from the DNA. The profile covers some 250,000 clones, with just over 85% appearing a single time and approximately 2% taken by the ten largest. V was cut by 8 bases and J by 5 bases, with 13 bases left in between. CDR1 LGHNT and CDR2 FRNRAP come from the germline V gene. This CDR3 has 13 amino acids. This TCR came from a man under 40 who had recovered from COVID-19. The chain carries TRBV12-5 and TRBJ2-1; a possible D gene is TRBD1 (7 bases). Sequencing used peripheral blood. The CDR3 spells CASSPGGNNEQFF. The CDR3 DNA reads TGTGCTAGTTCTCCAGGGGGGAACAATGAGCAGTTCTTC.